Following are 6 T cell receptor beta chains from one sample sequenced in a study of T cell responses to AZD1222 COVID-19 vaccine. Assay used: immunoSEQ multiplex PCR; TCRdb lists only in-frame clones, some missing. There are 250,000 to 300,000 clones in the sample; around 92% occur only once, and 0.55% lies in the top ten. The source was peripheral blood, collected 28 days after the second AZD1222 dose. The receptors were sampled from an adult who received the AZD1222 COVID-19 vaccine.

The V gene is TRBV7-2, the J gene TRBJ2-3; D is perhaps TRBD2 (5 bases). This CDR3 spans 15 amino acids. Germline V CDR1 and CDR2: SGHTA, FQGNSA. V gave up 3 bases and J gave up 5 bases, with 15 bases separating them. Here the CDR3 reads CASSLTTRWIDTQYF. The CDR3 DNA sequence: TGTGCCAGCAGCTTGACTACCCGGTGGATAGATACGCAGTATTTT. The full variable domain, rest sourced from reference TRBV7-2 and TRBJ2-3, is GAGVSQSPSNKVTEKGKDVELRCDPISGHTALYWYRQSLGQGLEFLIYFQGNSAPDKSGLPSDRFSAERTGGSVSTLTIQRTQQEDSAVYLCASSLTTRWIDTQYFGPGTRLTVL.

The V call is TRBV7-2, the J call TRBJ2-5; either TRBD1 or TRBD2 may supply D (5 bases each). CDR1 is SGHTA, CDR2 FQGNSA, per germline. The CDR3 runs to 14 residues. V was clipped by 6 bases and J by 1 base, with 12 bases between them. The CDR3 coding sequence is TGTGCCAGCAGGGACTGGGACGGCCAAGAGACCCAGTACTTC. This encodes CASRDWDGQETQYF.

CDR3 sequence reads: CASSPLAGAIGELFF. The CDR3 DNA reads TGTGCCAGTAGCCCACTAGCGGGGGCGATCGGGGAGCTGTTTTTT. This chain connects TRBV19 to TRBJ2-2, with TRBD2 matching 11 bases. J was trimmed by 7 bases and V by 6 bases; bases with no gene match: 7. CDR1 and CDR2 from the germline V gene are LNHDA and SQIVND (reference sequence). The CDR3 is 15 amino acids.

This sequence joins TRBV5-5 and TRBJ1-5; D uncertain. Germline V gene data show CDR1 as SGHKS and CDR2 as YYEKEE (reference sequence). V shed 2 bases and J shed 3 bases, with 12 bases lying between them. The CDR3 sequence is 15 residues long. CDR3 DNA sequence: TGTGCCAGCAGCTTAGGGCTGGTCCCCAATCAGCCCCAGCATTTT. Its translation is CASSLGLVPNQPQHF.

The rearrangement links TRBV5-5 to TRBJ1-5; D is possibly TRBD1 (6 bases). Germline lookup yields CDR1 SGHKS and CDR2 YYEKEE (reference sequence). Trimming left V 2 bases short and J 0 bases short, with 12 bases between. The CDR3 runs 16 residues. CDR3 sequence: CASSFGGPYSNQPQHF. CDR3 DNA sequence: TGTGCCAGCAGCTTCGGGGGGCCTTATAGCAATCAGCCCCAGCATTTT.

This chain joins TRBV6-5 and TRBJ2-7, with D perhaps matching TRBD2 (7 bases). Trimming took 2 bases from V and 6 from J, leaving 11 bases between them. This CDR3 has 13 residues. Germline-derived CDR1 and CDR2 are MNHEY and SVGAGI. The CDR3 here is CASSYGGGREQYF. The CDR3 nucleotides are TGTGCCAGCAGTTACGGGGGGGGGCGCGAGCAGTACTTC.